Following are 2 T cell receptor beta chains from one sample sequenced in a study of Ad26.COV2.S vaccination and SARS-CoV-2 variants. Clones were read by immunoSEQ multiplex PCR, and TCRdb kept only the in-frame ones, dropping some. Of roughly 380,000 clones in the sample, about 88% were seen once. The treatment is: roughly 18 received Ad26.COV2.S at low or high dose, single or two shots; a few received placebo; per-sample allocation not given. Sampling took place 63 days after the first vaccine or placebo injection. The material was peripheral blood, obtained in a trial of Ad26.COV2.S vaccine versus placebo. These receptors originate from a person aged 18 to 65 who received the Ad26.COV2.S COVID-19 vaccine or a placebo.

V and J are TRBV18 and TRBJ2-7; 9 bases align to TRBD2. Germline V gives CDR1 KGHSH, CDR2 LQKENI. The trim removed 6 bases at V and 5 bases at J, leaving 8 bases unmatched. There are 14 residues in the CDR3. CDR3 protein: CASSTRVAGDEQYF. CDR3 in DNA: TGTGCCAGCTCTACCAGGGTAGCGGGAGACGAGCAGTACTTC.

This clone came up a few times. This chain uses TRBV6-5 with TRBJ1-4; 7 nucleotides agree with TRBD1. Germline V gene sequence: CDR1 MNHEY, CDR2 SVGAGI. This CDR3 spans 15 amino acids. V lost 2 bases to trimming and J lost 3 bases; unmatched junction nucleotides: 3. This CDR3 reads CASSYEGAANEKLFF. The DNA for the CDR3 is TGTGCCAGCAGTTACGAGGGGGCAGCTAATGAAAAACTGTTTTTT.